Given below is one TCR beta chain in context. Its antigen is not identified. The data derive from a study of cytomegalovirus exposure and HLA in healthy donors. Broader study findings: The finding came from a later analysis; first-cohort TCR clusters tended to co-occur in the approximately 120 validation repertoires.

The repertoire was sequenced with immunoSEQ multiplex PCR; TCRdb's copy has only in-frame clones and lacks some. The table lists approximately 54,000 clones, roughly nine tenths of them singletons. The germline V gene encodes CDR1 SGHTA and CDR2 FQGNSA. This CDR3 has 14 residues. V lost 5 bases to trimming and J lost 2 bases; unmatched junction nucleotides: 3. This clonotype was sampled from a woman aged 18-30 years in good health and CMV-seropositive. The sequencing sample was made of PBMCs. This chain uses TRBV7-2 with TRBJ2-1; 7 bases agree with TRBD1. In DNA, the CDR3 is TGTGCCAGCAGCGCCGGGACAGCCTACAATGAGCAGTTCTTC. This translates into CASSAGTAYNEQFF.